Sequencing of this T cell receptor beta chain was carried out in a study of breast tumors, draining lymph nodes, adjacent tissues. The study, taken as a whole, reports: Luminal-like breast cancer showed significantly greater tumor-nontumor repertoire similarity than basal-like breast cancer did. Data only fit, rather than demonstrated, lymph node origin of most tumor T cells. Tumor TCR diversity was below lymph nodes but above nontumor tissue. Data fit most tumor T cells coming from lymph node, expanding in tumor.

Axillary draining lymph nodes of breast cancer patients supplied the node samples. The count of this clonotype is one. Its antigen is not known. A much larger clone differs from this one at a single base, so this may be a read error. Germline V gives CDR1 MNHEY, CDR2 SVGAGI. There are 12 residues in the CDR3. TCRdb passed the multiplex PCR reads through MiXCR, listing each CDR3 protein once. The top ten clones hold approximately 1% of a sample with more than 250,000 distinct CDR3 sequences, under 35% of them seen once. The V and J genes are TRBV6-5 and TRBJ1-6; D unclear. Specimen: axillary lymph node tissue. The clonotype was recovered from a female donor with breast cancer. Some clones in this sample may be carry-over from other donors' samples. CDR3 in DNA: TGTGCCGGCAGTAACACTAATTCACCCCTCCACTTT. The encoded protein is CAGSNTNSPLHF.